There are a few counts of the clone carrying this TCR beta chain. Antigen specificity is unknown. The data were taken from a study of cytomegalovirus exposure and HLA in healthy donors. Findings and caveats of the study: Later analysis associated a missense DCLRE1C variant with TCR beta V- and J-gene trimming. Links to common viral pathogens appeared, in a later analysis, for several of the most significant clusters.

CDR3 length equals 14 residues. Germline values: CDR1 MNHEY, CDR2 SVGAGI. The V segment lost 0 bases and the J segment 8 bases; nucleotides outside the gene matches: 6. PCR used 60 Vbeta primers and 13 Jbeta primers. Source study methods: A later analysis counted around 80 million unique TCR beta chains, some 11 million shared. Method: immunoSEQ multiplex PCR; TCRdb's copy keeps in-frame clones and lacks some. The DNA was the basis for D and trimming; V, J and clone size are from that table. The sample has some 200,000 clones; about 84% are singletons. Sequenced input: PBMCs. The chain couples TRBV6-5 to TRBJ1-2; 7 bases agree with TRBD1. The clonotype was recovered from a man aged 45-65 years in good health and CMV-seronegative. The CDR3 reads CASSYSGQALGYTF. CDR3 sequence (DNA): TGTGCCAGCAGTTACTCTGGACAGGCCTTGGGCTACACCTTC.